Given below is one T cell receptor beta chain in context. Its antigen is undetermined. The data originate from a study of post-analysis software for immune sequencing data. Study information: Included courses were relapsing-remitting and secondary progressive multiple sclerosis; progressive-relapsing multiple sclerosis was also included. Study-wide results and caveats: When compared against controls, multiple sclerosis patients showed significantly lower normalized Chao1 diversity. Samples prepared in the same batch strongly co-clustered by F measure. A few TRBV segments occurring more often in patients than controls included TRBV5-6, TRBV5-1 and TRBV20-1.

Included in the TCR beta cDNA libraries were unique molecular identifiers. T cells numbering about 0.95 to 10 million gave rise to roughly 550,000 cDNA molecules. MiXCR, applied by TCRdb to the PCR reads, yields one record per CDR3 protein. Of some 690,000 distinct CDR3 sequences listed, roughly three fifths are singletons. The V gene lost 6 bases and the J gene lost 2 bases, with 11 bases spanning the gap. From germline, CDR1 is SQVTM and CDR2 ANQGSEA. CDR3 length equals 13 residues. This TCR was recovered from a girl aged 2-9 years with multiple sclerosis. The sample was blood. The chain joins TRBV29-1 to TRBJ2-1; D not certain. CDR3 amino acids: CSVVPGTYNEQFF. The DNA for the CDR3 is TGCAGCGTCGTTCCTGGTACCTACAATGAGCAGTTCTTC.